Listed here are 7 T cell receptor beta chains from one sample, sequenced in a study of CD8 T cells in ankylosing spondylitis. TCRdb itself ran the 5' RACE reads through MiXCR, one entry per CDR3 protein. Among about 160,000 distinct CDR3 sequences listed, approximately 9.9% were seen once. Material: blood, either unsorted or a sorted T cell fraction (not recorded which). The source is a female donor with ankylosing spondylitis or in good health (not recorded which).

This clonotype appeared a few times. This chain uses TRBV6-2 or TRBV6-3 with TRBJ2-1, with 8 bases that match TRBD1. V shed 2 bases and J 0 bases; nucleotides not matched to a gene: 9. The V gene's germline CDR1 is MNHEY and CDR2 SVGEGT. The CDR3 has 18 amino acids. CDR3 in amino acids: CASSYRKDRAYSYNEQFF. The CDR3 bases are TGTGCCAGCAGTTACCGAAAGGACAGGGCTTACTCCTACAATGAGCAGTTCTTC.

V gene TRBV13 combines with J gene TRBJ2-5; 11 bases fit TRBD2. CDR1 PRHDT and CDR2 FYEKMQ come from the germline V gene (reference sequence). CDR3 length equals 15 residues. The V and J ends lost 5 bases and 3 bases, in that order; junction bases with no gene match: 5. The CDR3 DNA reads TGTGCCAGCAGCCCTCCGGGACTAGCGGAAGAGACCCAGTACTTC. Its translation is CASSPPGLAEETQYF.

V gene TRBV25-1 combines with J gene TRBJ1-5; D unclear. The germline CDR1 and CDR2 sequences are MGHDK and SYGVNS. Trimming shortened V by 5 bases and J by 4 bases, and 15 bases separated the two germline ends. The CDR3 totals 15 residues. The CDR3 here is CASSPIGVKNQPQHF. The CDR3 DNA is TGTGCCAGCAGTCCCATTGGGGTGAAAAATCAGCCCCAGCATTTT.

This clonotype was seen many times. The chain carries TRBV12-3 or TRBV12-4 and TRBJ1-5; D ambiguous. This CDR3 spans 15 amino acids. The V gene lost 5 bases and the J gene lost 4 bases, with 15 bases spanning the gap. CDR3 coding DNA: TGTGCCAGCAGTCGTCCGGGGATTAAAAATCAGCCCCAGCATTTT. Its protein product is CASSRPGIKNQPQHF.

This clonotype was seen a handful of times. This chain links TRBV6-2 or TRBV6-3 with TRBJ2-7; perhaps D is TRBD1 or TRBD2 (6 bases each). The CDR3 runs to 14 residues. Germline CDR1 MNHEY, CDR2 SVGEGT. With 6 bases removed from V and 6 bases from J, the gap between germline ends came to 18 bases. The CDR3 bases are TGTGCCAGCAGAACTGGGGGGCTGGCCTCCGAGCAGTACTTC. Translation gives CASRTGGLASEQYF.

This clonotype was recorded a few times. The V gene is TRBV9, the J gene TRBJ2-7; 7 bases are a match to TRBD2. V shed 0 bases and J 4 bases; nucleotides not matched to a gene: 10. Germline-derived CDR1 and CDR2 are SGDLS and YYNGEE. The length of the CDR3 is 16 residues. CDR3 region: CASSVGGSLSEYEQYF. The CDR3 DNA is TGTGCCAGCAGCGTAGGCGGGAGCCTCTCCGAGTACGAGCAGTACTTC.

This clonotype was found a few times. The genes are TRBV4-3 and TRBJ2-3, with 8 bases fitting TRBD1. The germline V gene has CDR1 LGHNA and CDR2 YSLEER. The CDR3 length is 14 residues. Trimming took 4 bases from V and 7 from J; bases not matched to a gene: 7. Written as DNA, the CDR3 is TGCGCCAGCAGCCTCGACAGGGGCACCCATACGCAGTATTTT. Protein sequence: CASSLDRGTHTQYF.